These 24 T cell receptor beta chains were all obtained from the same sample, sequenced in a study of prognosis after radiotherapy for stage I lung cancer. From genomic DNA, two-round multiplex PCR was used to amplify TCR beta CDR3. Primers specific to each TRBV and TRBJ gene drove first-round PCR. TCRdb reanalysed the multiplex PCR reads using MiXCR and keeps one entry per CDR3 protein. The sample records under 75,000 distinct CDR3 sequences, around 27% being singletons. Here the sequenced sample was PBMCs, taken before or after stereotactic body radiation therapy (not recorded which). The receptors shown here come from a donor aged 50 or older with non-small cell lung cancer.

This clonotype has a count of ten or more. This rearrangement joins TRBV2 to TRBJ1-5; D call uncertain. CDR1 and CDR2 from the germline V gene are SNHLY and FYNNEI. The CDR3 consists of 12 residues. V shed 7 bases and J shed 3 bases, with 7 bases lying between them. The CDR3 nucleotides read TGTGCCAGCAAGGAGGTCAATCAGCCCCAGCATTTT. It translates to CASKEVNQPQHF.

This clonotype was detected many times. The CDR3 is CASSQGWDLRRRTEAFF. Here the CDR3 DNA reads TGTGCCAGCAGCCAAGGTTGGGACCTCAGGAGGAGGACTGAAGCTTTCTTT. The rearrangement joins TRBV14 to TRBJ1-1; D may be TRBD1 (5 bases). CDR3 length: 17 residues. Trimming left V 1 base short and J 5 bases short, with 20 bases between. The germline V gene encodes CDR1 SGHDN and CDR2 FVKESK.

There are many counts of this clonotype. The V call is TRBV20-1, the J call TRBJ1-5; TRBD1 aligns across 11 bases. V dropped 0 bases and J dropped 4; count of bases not matched to a gene: 5. The germline CDR1 and CDR2 sequences are DFQATT and SNEGSKA (reference sequence). The CDR3 loop spans 16 amino acids. CDR3 in amino acids: CSARDGGTGGNQPQHF. The CDR3 nucleotides are TGCAGTGCTAGAGATGGAGGGACAGGGGGGAATCAGCCCCAGCATTTT.

The sample holds many counts of this clonotype. The chain employs TRBV6-1 and TRBJ2-1, with D possibly being TRBD1 or TRBD2 (5 bases each). CDR1 is MNHNS, CDR2 SASEGT, per germline. The V end was cut by 6 bases, the J end by 6 bases, with 15 bases between. CDR3 length: 14 residues. The CDR3 sequence is CASRGTHTGNEQFF. The CDR3 nucleotides read TGTGCCAGCAGAGGGACCCACACCGGCAATGAGCAGTTCTTC.

This clonotype appeared many times. V and J are TRBV15 and TRBJ1-1; D is unclear. Trimming took 0 bases from V and 3 from J, leaving 11 bases between them. The CDR3 runs 15 residues. The germline V gene has CDR1 LNHNV and CDR2 YYDKDF (reference sequence). The CDR3 sequence: CATSRERKVYTEAFF. The CDR3 DNA is TGTGCCACCAGCAGAGAGCGAAAGGTCTACACTGAAGCTTTCTTT.

This clonotype was observed many times. The chain couples TRBV6-1 to TRBJ2-7; unclear D gene. From germline, CDR1 is MNHNS and CDR2 SASEGT. Trimming stripped 6 bases from V and 5 bases from J, with 20 bases between. CDR3 length equals 15 residues. Written as DNA, the CDR3 is TGTGCCAGCAGCCAACCGGGCCTTGGGCTTAACGAGCAGTACTTC. It specifies CASSQPGLGLNEQYF.

As to this clonotype: A much larger clone differs from this one at a single base, so this may be a read error. This chain connects TRBV6-1 to TRBJ1-5; D is unclear. CDR3 size: 13 residues. Trimming pared 5 bases from V and 11 bases from J, leaving 16 bases between. Germline loops: CDR1 MNHNS, CDR2 SASEGT. The CDR3 sequence is CASSYGSGDTQHF. The DNA for the CDR3 is TGTGCCAGCAGTTACGGATCTGGGGATACCCAGCATTTT.

This clonotype was picked up a small number of times. This chain joins TRBV30 and TRBJ2-3; 9 bases agree with TRBD2. V lost 1 base, J lost 4 bases, and 6 bases stayed unmatched. The CDR3 consists of 15 residues. The germline V gene encodes CDR1 GTSNPN and CDR2 SVGIG (reference sequence). The CDR3 protein is CAWSGAGGWADTQYF. Here the CDR3 DNA reads TGTGCCTGGAGTGGGGCGGGGGGGTGGGCAGATACGCAGTATTTT.

In this sample, this clonotype turned up a few times. V and J are TRBV18 and TRBJ1-1, with TRBD1 identical over 7 bases. CDR3 length equals 15 residues. The V and J ends lost 0 bases and 3 bases, in that order; junction bases with no gene match: 4. Germline V CDR1 and CDR2: KGHSH, LQKENI. The DNA for the CDR3 is TGTGCCAGCTCACCACCGACAGGGAGGGACACTGAAGCTTTCTTT. Protein: CASSPPTGRDTEAFF.

This clonotype has ten or more counts. This chain joins TRBV9 and TRBJ2-2; 9 bases align to TRBD2. The CDR3 totals 16 residues. V lost 0 bases and J lost 7; bases outside the gene matches: 7. Germline-derived CDR1 and CDR2 are SGDLS and YYNGEE. CDR3: CASSVGRGGAVGELFF. In nucleotides, the CDR3 is TGTGCCAGCAGCGTAGGGCGGGGGGGCGCAGTCGGGGAGCTGTTTTTT.

This clonotype has a count of ten or more. The chain uses TRBV20-1 and TRBJ1-4; weak D call: TRBD1 (5 bases). Trimming took 5 bases from V and 8 from J, leaving 18 bases between them. The CDR3 consists of 14 residues. CDR1 and CDR2 from the germline V gene are DFQATT and SNEGSKA (reference sequence). CDR3 in amino acids: CSASGQGLGEKLFF. The CDR3 coding sequence is TGCAGTGCTTCTGGGCAGGGCCTGGGCGAAAAACTGTTTTTT.

This clonotype was seen many times. The chain employs TRBV24-1 and TRBJ2-1; 11 bases fit TRBD1. Per germline, CDR1 KGHDR and CDR2 SFDVKD. Trimming cost V 3 bases and J 8 bases; bases outside gene matches: 17. This CDR3 is built from 19 residues. As DNA, the CDR3 is TGTGCCACCAGTGATCCCGGACAGGGGGCCCATTCGTCCCTCTATGAGCAGTTCTTC. Amino acids: CATSDPGQGAHSSLYEQFF.

Regarding this clonotype: With a much larger clone just one base away, this may be a read error. This sequence joins TRBV7-2 and TRBJ2-5, with 7 bases matching TRBD1. Germline CDR1 is SGHTA and CDR2 is FQGNSA. This CDR3 spans 14 amino acids. The CDR3: CASSTYKQGYEQSF. The CDR3 coding sequence is TGTGCCAGCAGCACCTATAAACAGGGGTATGAGCAGTCCTTC.

In this sample, this clonotype turned up many times. The CDR3 coding sequence is TGCAGTGCTTCCCGGCAGAGTGGTCTGTACGAGCAGTACTTC. As protein: CSASRQSGLYEQYF. The J gene is TRBJ2-7, the V gene TRBV20-1; no firm D call. V was clipped by 5 bases and J by 4 bases, with 18 bases between them. Germline CDR1 and CDR2: DFQATT and SNEGSKA (reference sequence). The CDR3 contains 14 residues.

This clonotype occurred many times. This sequence joins TRBV20-1 and TRBJ1-5; tentatively, D is TRBD1 (6 bases). Trimming stripped 6 bases from V and 0 bases from J, with 18 bases between. CDR3 size: 16 residues. The germline V gene has CDR1 DFQATT and CDR2 SNEGSKA (reference sequence). The CDR3 here is CSARRGGSDSNQPQHF. The CDR3 region has the DNA TGCAGTGCCAGGAGGGGGGGCTCCGATAGCAATCAGCCCCAGCATTTT.

This clonotype was observed once. This chain joins TRBV6-2 or TRBV6-3 and TRBJ2-7, with 7 nucleotides matching TRBD1. In germline, CDR1 is MNHEY, CDR2 SVGEGT. CDR3 length: 14 amino acids. Trimming cost V 10 bases and J 6 bases; bases outside gene matches: 15. The CDR3 coding sequence is TGTGCCATCAGATCCGAAGGGGGCTTATCCGAGCAGTACTTC. Translation: CAIRSEGGLSEQYF.

CDR3 sequence reads: CASGVLRRGTGGRGNQPQHF. The CDR3 nucleotides read TGTGCCAGCGGTGTCTTACGCCGCGGGACAGGGGGCAGAGGGAATCAGCCCCAGCATTTT. V usage is TRBV6-2 or TRBV6-3 and J usage is TRBJ1-5; 12 nucleotides agree with TRBD1. The length of the CDR3 is 20 residues. With V trimmed by 8 bases and J by 4 bases, 21 bases remained unmatched. Germline V CDR1 and CDR2: MNHEY, SVGEGT.

This clonotype was observed at least ten times. The rearrangement links TRBV19 to TRBJ2-2; D perhaps matches TRBD1 (6 bases). With 6 bases removed from V and 3 bases from J, the gap between germline ends came to 14 bases. Germline V gene data show CDR1 as LNHDA and CDR2 as SQIVND (reference sequence). CDR3 length equals 15 residues. CDR3 sequence (DNA): TGTGCCAGTAGACTGGACAGACGATACACCGGGGAGCTGTTTTTT. Translating it yields CASRLDRRYTGELFF.

As regards this clonotype: This likely traces to a read error, being one base from a far larger clone. The chain couples TRBV6-4 to TRBJ1-5, with D hard to call. There are 10 residues in the CDR3. Germline V gene sequence: CDR1 MRHNA, CDR2 SNTAGT. Here the CDR3 reads CASANKPQHF. The CDR3 coding sequence is TGTGCCAGCGCCAATAAGCCCCAGCATTTT.

To note about this clonotype: A far larger clone is only one base removed, so a read error is likely. This sequence joins TRBV6-2 or TRBV6-3 and TRBJ1-5; D call uncertain. Germline V CDR1 and CDR2: MNHEY, SVGEGT. Trimming left V 4 bases short and J 2 bases short, with 15 bases between. The CDR3 covers 16 residues. CDR3 region: CASSSEVYRGNQPQHF. The CDR3 DNA sequence: TGTGCCAGCAGTTCGGAGGTGTACCGAGGCAATCAGCCCCAGCATTTT.

At least ten counts were recorded for this clonotype. This chain links TRBV6-1 with TRBJ1-3, with D unresolved. This CDR3 has 16 amino acids. Germline V gene sequence: CDR1 MNHNS, CDR2 SASEGT. Trimming shortened V by 4 bases and J by 0 bases, and 13 bases separated the two germline ends. CDR3 coding DNA: TGTGCCAGCAGTGTTGGGCAGGCCCCCTCTGGAAACACCATATATTTT. Translating it yields CASSVGQAPSGNTIYF.

As concerns this clonotype: Possible read error: a much larger clone is one base away. The V call is TRBV9, the J call TRBJ2-7; either TRBD1 or TRBD2 may supply D (5 bases each). The V end was cut by 4 bases, the J end by 1 base, with 21 bases between. The CDR3 totals 17 residues. Germline assignment: CDR1 SGDLS and CDR2 YYNGEE. This CDR3 reads CASSSTEGGGGSYEQYF. DNA of the CDR3: TGTGCCAGCAGCTCTACAGAGGGCGGTGGGGGTTCCTACGAGCAGTACTTC.

This clonotype has a count of ten or more. V is TRBV20-1 and J is TRBJ1-4; D remains ambiguous. There are 14 residues in the CDR3. V was shortened by 6 bases and J by 4 bases, with 15 bases between the two germline ends. Germline V gene data show CDR1 as DFQATT and CDR2 as SNEGSKA (reference sequence). The CDR3 loop reads CSAAPGKVNEKLFF. The CDR3 DNA is TGCAGTGCGGCGCCGGGGAAGGTTAATGAAAAACTGTTTTTT.

This clonotype was seen ten or more times. V gene TRBV12-3 or TRBV12-4 combines with J gene TRBJ1-5; the D is unclear. This CDR3 contains 13 residues. Trimming stripped 5 bases from V and 5 bases from J, with 10 bases between. The CDR3 reads CASSPDRDQPQHF. The CDR3 DNA reads as TGTGCCAGCAGTCCAGATCGCGATCAGCCCCAGCATTTT.